The 22 T cell receptor beta chains below all came from one sample that was sequenced in a study of shared clonotypes between healthy human individuals. Cells designated naive CD8 were CD45RO-negative and were positively selected for CCR7, with terminally differentiated effector memory CD45RA+ cells excluded. Profiled with immunoSEQ multiplex PCR; TCRdb holds only in-frame clones, not every one. The sample yields nearly 2 million clones, about 95% seen once. The source material was naive CD8+ T cells sorted from blood. These receptors were obtained from a young man in good health.

The V and J genes are TRBV4-3 and TRBJ2-6, with 9 bases fitting TRBD1. Germline CDR1 and CDR2: LGHNA and YSLEER. The CDR3 spans 17 residues. The V gene end was trimmed by 5 bases and the J gene end by 4 bases; junction bases not matched to a gene: 9. CDR3 region: CASSAGTGHGGANVLTF. The CDR3 DNA reads as TGCGCCAGCAGCGCCGGGACAGGGCATGGCGGGGCCAACGTCCTGACTTTC.

In this sample, this clone turned up a few times. The V gene is TRBV19, the J gene TRBJ1-2, with 7 nucleotides matching TRBD1. With 2 bases clipped from V and 7 bases from J, the junction kept 10 bases outside the gene matches. The CDR3 totals 15 residues. Germline V gives CDR1 LNHDA, CDR2 SQIVND (reference sequence). The DNA for the CDR3 is TGTGCCAGTAGTATACAACAGGGGCCTCGCTCTGGCTACACCTTC. Amino acids: CASSIQQGPRSGYTF.

Regarding this clone: The sample carries other DNA sequences with the same CDR3. This chain uses TRBV9 with TRBJ1-2; unclear D gene. Trimming shortened V by 4 bases and J by 5 bases, and 9 bases separated the two germline ends. Germline V lookup: CDR1 SGDLS, CDR2 YYNGEE. This CDR3 contains 12 residues. The CDR3 bases are TGTGCCAGCAGCTCCGGGATATATGGCTACACCTTC. Residues: CASSSGIYGYTF.

J is TRBJ2-3 and V is TRBV7-8; D remains ambiguous. This CDR3 has 14 amino acids. Germline CDR1 and CDR2: SGHVS and FQNEAQ. V gave up 5 bases and J gave up 4 bases, with 13 bases separating them. CDR3 in amino acids: CASSPDNTPDTQYF. CDR3 nucleotides: TGTGCCAGCAGCCCTGACAATACTCCAGATACGCAGTATTTT.

The rearrangement links TRBV30 to TRBJ2-7; 10 bases agree with TRBD2. CDR1 and CDR2 from the germline V gene are GTSNPN and SVGIG (reference sequence). Trimming cost V 1 base and J 2 bases; bases outside gene matches: 5. This CDR3 region has 15 residues. The CDR3 DNA reads as TGTGCCTGGAGTGGGGTAGCGGGAGGTGCCTACGAGCAGTACTTC. Residues: CAWSGVAGGAYEQYF.

The J gene is TRBJ1-6, the V gene TRBV9; the D is unclear. The CDR3 consists of 14 residues. CDR1 SGDLS and CDR2 YYNGEE come from the germline V gene. The V and J ends lost 3 bases and 5 bases respectively, with 9 bases between them. This CDR3 is CASSEWADNSPLHF. CDR3 nucleotides: TGTGCCAGCAGCGAGTGGGCAGATAATTCACCCCTCCACTTT.

The J gene is TRBJ2-7, the V gene TRBV13; possibly TRBD1 or TRBD2 for D (5 bases each). The CDR3 is 16 amino acids. The germline V gene has CDR1 PRHDT and CDR2 FYEKMQ (reference sequence). Trimming left V 3 bases short and J 0 bases short, with 15 bases between. CDR3 coding DNA: TGTGCCAGCAGCTTTCTCCCAGGGACCAACTCCTACGAGCAGTACTTC. Protein sequence: CASSFLPGTNSYEQYF. Using reference TRBV13 and TRBJ2-7 for the parts outside the CDR3, the full variable domain is AAGVIQSPRHLIKEKRETATLKCYPIPRHDTVYWYQQGPGQDPQFLISFYEKMQSDKGSIPDRFSAQQFSDYHSELNMSSLELGDSALYFCASSFLPGTNSYEQYFGPGTRLTVT.

The chain recombines TRBV6-1 with TRBJ2-3; TRBD2 agrees at 12 bases. V trimming: 1 base; J trimming: 6 bases; junction bases outside the gene matches: 5. The CDR3 contains 16 residues. The germline V gene has CDR1 MNHNS and CDR2 SASEGT. CDR3 in DNA: TGTGCCAGCAGTGAAGGCCGACTAGCGGGAGTCGATACGCAGTATTTT. Protein: CASSEGRLAGVDTQYF.

The gene calls are TRBV6-1 and TRBJ2-7, with unresolved D. From germline, CDR1 is MNHNS and CDR2 SASEGT. The germline V and J ends were trimmed by 0 bases and 3 bases, with 3 bases remaining between them. This CDR3 region has 12 residues. CDR3 sequence: CASSEAYYEQYF. The CDR3 region has the DNA TGTGCCAGCAGTGAAGCCTACTACGAGCAGTACTTC.

The chain couples TRBV4-1 to TRBJ2-7; tentatively, D is TRBD2 (5 bases). Between the trimmed V and J ends, which lost 6 bases and 3 bases, there was a span of 15 bases. CDR1 and CDR2 from the germline V gene are MGHRA and YSYEKL. The CDR3 loop spans 14 amino acids. CDR3 sequence reads: CASSPAREYYEQYF. CDR3 in DNA: TGCGCCAGCAGTCCGGCGAGGGAATACTACGAGCAGTACTTC.

This chain links TRBV6-5 with TRBJ1-1; no clear D gene. CDR3 length: 15 residues. Trimming shortened V by 2 bases and J by 7 bases, and 17 bases separated the two germline ends. Germline V lookup: CDR1 MNHEY, CDR2 SVGAGI. CDR3 bases: TGTGCCAGCAGTTACGGTTTTTTCCCCCTTGATGAAGCTTTCTTT. Translating it yields CASSYGFFPLDEAFF.

CDR3: CASSIGGVTYEQYF. CDR3 in DNA: TGTGCCAGCAGCATCGGGGGGGTCACCTACGAGCAGTACTTC. This chain connects TRBV7-8 to TRBJ2-7; 8 bases match TRBD2. The V gene's germline CDR1 is SGHVS and CDR2 FQNEAQ. The CDR3 contains 14 residues. The V and J ends lost 5 bases and 2 bases, in that order; junction bases with no gene match: 5.

J is TRBJ2-7 and V is TRBV2; 9 bases map to TRBD1. Germline V CDR1 and CDR2: SNHLY, FYNNEI. Unmatched junction bases numbered 6, after V lost 6 bases and J lost 3 bases. The CDR3 has 14 residues. The CDR3: CASSPRDRVYEQYF. The CDR3 bases are TGTGCCAGCAGCCCTCGGGACAGGGTCTACGAGCAGTACTTC.

The chain is built from TRBV25-1 and TRBJ2-5, with 8 nucleotides matching TRBD2. The CDR3 covers 16 residues. Looked up from germline, CDR1 is MGHDK and CDR2 is SYGVNS. V trimming: 1 base; J trimming: 2 bases; junction bases outside the gene matches: 6. CDR3 DNA: TGTGCCAGCAGTGAATGGGTTAGCGGGGTACAAGAGACCCAGTACTTC. This codes for CASSEWVSGVQETQYF.

In this sample, this clone turned up a few times. The chain employs TRBV19 and TRBJ1-6, with TRBD1 as a possible D gene (6 bases). The V and J ends lost 6 bases and 8 bases respectively, with 17 bases between them. Germline CDR1 and CDR2: LNHDA and SQIVND (reference sequence). The CDR3 covers 15 residues. The CDR3 sequence is CASSQSTGSHSPLHF. The CDR3 nucleotides read TGTGCCAGTAGCCAATCGACAGGAAGCCATTCACCCCTCCACTTT.

This clone was counted a single time. The chain employs TRBV4-3 and TRBJ2-7; D ambiguous. CDR1 is LGHNA, CDR2 YSLEER, per germline. V lost 0 bases, J lost 0 bases, and 9 bases lay in between. This CDR3 is built from 15 residues. CDR3 loop: CASSQEDGPSYEQYF. The CDR3 bases are TGCGCCAGCAGCCAAGAGGACGGGCCCTCCTACGAGCAGTACTTC.

The chain employs TRBV11-2 and TRBJ1-1, with 9 bases matching TRBD1. This CDR3 spans 16 amino acids. V lost 1 base, J lost 4 bases, and 7 bases stayed unmatched. CDR1 and CDR2 (germline): SGHAT, FQNNGV. The CDR3, as DNA: TGTGCCAGCAGCTTAGGGGGACAGGGTTGGGGCACTGAAGCTTTCTTT. As protein: CASSLGGQGWGTEAFF.

CDR3 protein: CASSIADDVGYEQYF. The CDR3 nucleotides are TGTGCCAGTAGTATAGCCGACGACGTGGGATACGAGCAGTACTTC. The chain employs TRBV19 and TRBJ2-7; no clear D. CDR3 length: 15 amino acids. From germline, CDR1 is LNHDA and CDR2 SQIVND (reference sequence). The V end was cut by 1 base, the J end by 4 bases, with 14 bases between.

The chain couples TRBV9 to TRBJ2-2; no clear D gene. The CDR3 contains 13 residues. V lost 0 bases and J 8 bases, leaving 8 bases between the germline ends. Per the germline V gene, CDR1 is SGDLS and CDR2 is YYNGEE. CDR3 in DNA: TGTGCCAGCAGCGTAGAGGATAAAGGGGAGCTGTTTTTT. Translation: CASSVEDKGELFF.

The V gene is TRBV30, the J gene TRBJ2-3, with D perhaps TRBD2 (5 bases). V dropped 0 bases and J dropped 2 bases, with 15 bases sitting between them. This CDR3 comprises 16 residues. Germline-derived CDR1 and CDR2 are GTSNPN and SVGIG (reference sequence). CDR3: CAWSVPAESLTDTQYF. For the CDR3, the DNA is TGTGCCTGGAGTGTCCCAGCGGAGTCCCTCACAGATACGCAGTATTTT.

CDR3 sequence reads: CASKLVSSYEQYF. The CDR3, as DNA: TGTGCCAGCAAACTGGTCAGCTCCTACGAGCAGTACTTC. V usage is TRBV11-2 and J usage is TRBJ2-7; D not certain. V was clipped by 7 bases and J by 0 bases, with 10 bases between them. Germline CDR1 and CDR2: SGHAT and FQNNGV. CDR3 length: 13 residues. Full variable domain (outside the CDR3, taken from reference TRBV11-2 and TRBJ2-7): EAGVAQSPRYKIIEKRQSVAFWCNPISGHATLYWYQQILGQGPKLLIQFQNNGVVDDSQLPKDRFSAERLKGVDSTLKIQPAKLEDSAVYLCASKLVSSYEQYFGPGTRLTVT.

This clone has just one count. The sample carries other DNA sequences with the same CDR3. The rearrangement links TRBV6-6 to TRBJ2-7; D is perhaps TRBD1 or TRBD2 (5 bases each). CDR3 length: 12 residues. Looked up from germline, CDR1 is MNHNY and CDR2 is SVGAGI (reference sequence). V was trimmed by 2 bases and J by 5 bases, leaving 7 bases between them. The CDR3, as DNA: TGTGCCAGCAGTTACGAGGGACACGAGCAGTACTTC. Translation gives CASSYEGHEQYF.